The rows below give T cell receptor beta chains drawn from one sample of a study of T cells in tumors after PD-1 blockade. Repertoires were generated with immunoSEQ multiplex PCR, while TCRdb's copy carries only in-frame clones and drops some. The sample yields around 45,000 clones, roughly 73% seen once. The sample here was PBMCs, taken before anti-PD-1 treatment. These TCRs come from a human donor with basal cell carcinoma. CDR3s include the opening cysteine and the closing phenylalanine or tryptophan. D genes are given only for firm matches. Where a row states a size, it is once, few, many or the class of an expanded clone; other rows omit it.

cdr3_aa,cdr3_nt,clone_size,d_call,j_call,v_call
CASSFGRGTGWNGYTF,TGTGCCAGCAGCTTTGGGAGGGGGACAGGGTGGAATGGCTACACCTTC,NA,TRBD1,TRBJ1-2,TRBV5-4
CASSHYGTVGYTF,TGTGCCAGCAGCCATTACGGGACAGTTGGCTACACCTTC,NA,TRBD1,TRBJ1-2,TRBV3-1/TRBV3-2
CASSPRSWAGEQYF,TGTGCCAGCAGCCCACGATCTTGGGCGGGCGAGCAGTACTTC,NA,NA,TRBJ2-7,TRBV7-9
CASSLARTGGINEQYF,TGTGCCAGCAGCCTAGCTCGGACAGGGGGCATCAACGAGCAGTACTTC,NA,TRBD1,TRBJ2-7,TRBV5-4
CAWLQETQYF,TGCGCCTGGCTCCAAGAGACCCAGTACTTC,NA,NA,TRBJ2-5,TRBV20-1
CASSESLAKNIQYF,TGTGCCAGCAGTGAAAGTCTAGCCAAAAACATTCAGTACTTC,NA,NA,TRBJ2-4,TRBV2
CASSLLPTPGTGGFGYTF,TGTGCCAGCAGCTTACTACCAACGCCCGGGACAGGGGGATTTGGCTACACCTTC,NA,TRBD1,TRBJ1-2,TRBV7-2
CASSQDYNNEQFF,TGTGCCAGCAGCCAGGACTACAACAATGAGCAGTTCTTC,NA,NA,TRBJ2-1,TRBV4-2
CASSPLFSGMTFEKLFF,TGTGCCAGCAGTCCCCTCTTCAGTGGGATGACCTTTGAAAAACTGTTTTTT,NA,NA,TRBJ1-4,TRBV27
CASSMGQGLGNTEAFF,TGTGCCAGCAGTATGGGACAGGGGTTAGGGAACACTGAAGCTTTCTTT,NA,TRBD1,TRBJ1-1,TRBV27
CASSLFYRGTDTQYF,TGTGCCAGCAGCTTATTCTACAGGGGGACAGATACGCAGTATTTT,NA,TRBD1,TRBJ2-3,TRBV5-6
CASSRGVTEAFF,TGCGCCAGCAGCCGGGGGGTCACTGAAGCTTTCTTT,NA,NA,TRBJ1-1,TRBV4-1
CAWSGDNYGYTF,TGTGCCTGGAGCGGGGACAACTATGGCTACACCTTC,once,NA,TRBJ1-2,TRBV30
CASISPQSNEQFF,TGTGCCAGCATATCCCCCCAATCCAATGAGCAGTTCTTC,few,NA,TRBJ2-1,TRBV28
CASSLSAGDRYGYTF,TGCGCCAGCAGCTTGTCGGCAGGGGACCGCTATGGCTACACCTTC,NA,NA,TRBJ1-2,TRBV5-1
CVKKGGGSDQPQHF,TGTGTCAAAAAGGGGGGAGGGTCGGATCAGCCCCAGCATTTT,NA,NA,TRBJ1-5,TRBV6-7
CASSPGTGEYEQYF,TGTGCCAGCAGCCCCGGGACAGGGGAATACGAGCAGTACTTC,NA,TRBD1,TRBJ2-7,TRBV3-1/TRBV3-2
CATSDSRDRPLEPQHF,TGTGCCACCAGTGACTCCCGGGACAGGCCGTTGGAGCCCCAGCATTTT,NA,TRBD1,TRBJ1-5,TRBV24-1
CASSLDQTYGAYEQYF,TGTGCCAGCAGTTTAGACCAGACATATGGAGCCTACGAGCAGTACTTC,NA,NA,TRBJ2-7,TRBV28
CASSLRLAGGPTDTQYF,TGTGCCAGCAGCTTGCGGCTAGCGGGAGGCCCCACAGATACGCAGTATTTT,NA,TRBD2,TRBJ2-3,TRBV5-4
CASSPGTGVWKQETQYF,TGTGCCAGCAGCCCCGGGACGGGGGTATGGAAGCAAGAGACCCAGTACTTC,NA,NA,TRBJ2-5,TRBV21-1
CASNRLRGGSYEQYF,TGTGCCAGCAACCGACTGAGGGGAGGGTCCTACGAGCAGTACTTC,NA,TRBD2,TRBJ2-7,TRBV28
CASSLRGGAAGGLFF,TGTGCCAGCAGTTTAAGGGGCGGGGCGGCCGGTGGGCTGTTTTTT,NA,NA,TRBJ2-2,TRBV27
CASSYRGGLTYYGYTF,TGTGCCAGCAGCTATAGGGGGGGCCTAACCTACTATGGCTACACCTTC,NA,NA,TRBJ1-2,TRBV28
CASSQALDYEQYF,TGTGCCAGCAGCCAAGCACTAGACTACGAGCAGTACTTC,NA,NA,TRBJ2-7,TRBV4-2
CASSLLEQVTHAGEKLFF,TGTGCCAGCAGTTTACTGGAGCAGGTTACACACGCGGGGGAAAAACTGTTTTTT,NA,NA,TRBJ1-4,TRBV28
CASSPPPLAEHTDTQYF,TGTGCCAGCAGTCCCCCCCCTTTAGCGGAGCACACAGATACGCAGTATTTT,once,NA,TRBJ2-3,TRBV6-6
CASSEGAGVYGYTF,TGTGCCAGCAGTGAAGGGGCAGGCGTCTATGGCTACACCTTC,few,NA,TRBJ1-2,TRBV2
CASSYNRNTEAFF,TGTGCCAGCAGTTACAACAGGAACACTGAAGCTTTCTTT,NA,NA,TRBJ1-1,TRBV6-6
CASSRPGLGGEQYF,TGTGCCAGCAGTCGCCCTGGCCTTGGGGGAGAGCAGTACTTC,NA,NA,TRBJ2-7,TRBV9
CASSITAVLAGGGETQYF,TGTGCCAGTAGTATAACCGCGGTACTAGCGGGGGGTGGGGAGACCCAGTACTTC,NA,TRBD2,TRBJ2-5,TRBV19
CASSLQWGQGEQYF,TGTGCCAGCAGCTTACAGTGGGGGCAGGGCGAGCAGTACTTC,NA,NA,TRBJ2-7,TRBV11-1
CASSVEQSNQPQHF,TGTGCCAGCAGTGTAGAACAGAGCAATCAGCCCCAGCATTTT,few,NA,TRBJ1-5,TRBV2